This T cell receptor beta chain was sequenced in a study of blood T cell repertoires in COVID-19. On the study more broadly: Whether acute or convalescent, the COVID-19 samples came from the United States, Italy and Spain. The cDNA or gDNA used as material had been derived from T cells, B-cell-depleted T cells, or PBMCs.

Individuals drawn from 24 US areas were about 18 to 95 years old. Categorization into cohorts depended on clinical history that participants reported. For this clone: Since the CDR3 does not end with the conserved phenylalanine or tryptophan, this likely comes from a read error.

This CDR3 comprises 12 residues. V was clipped by 6 bases and J by 5 bases, with 10 bases between them. The assay was immunoSEQ multiplex PCR, and TCRdb's table has in-frame clones only and misses some. The sample shows fewer than 250,000 clones, 80% of them seen only once. The receptor was isolated from a woman in her thirties or forties with acute COVID-19. The sample taken for sequencing was PBMCs or T cells enriched from blood (not recorded which). V and J are TRBV12-3 or TRBV12-4 and TRBJ1-1; D might be TRBD1 (6 bases). CDR3 DNA: TGTGCCAGCAGAACAGGGCATACTGAAGCTTTCCTT. This translates into CASRTGHTEAFL.